Described below is a single TCR beta chain sequence and its context. V was clipped by 5 bases and J by 3 bases; unmatched bases: 8. The CDR3 sequence is 16 residues long. The V gene's germline CDR1 is SGHTA and CDR2 FQGTGA. Authors' processing steps: Amplification of reference gene primers provided the estimated nucleated cell counts. The protocol was immunoSEQ multiplex PCR, while the TCRdb copy is restricted to in-frame clones and leaves out a portion. V and J calls and clone size are copied from that table; D and trimming were computed from the DNA. The sample has around 64,000 clones, around 91% seen once; the top ten hold over 7.5%. The sample originates from a study of blood T cell repertoires in COVID-19.

Material for sequencing was peripheral blood. This chain joins TRBV7-3 and TRBJ2-1, with 9 bases lining up with TRBD2. This TCR derives from a human donor in a cohort sampled during active COVID-19. The CDR3 spells CASSVSTSGGYNEQFF. The CDR3 DNA reads as TGTGCCAGCAGCGTCTCGACTAGCGGAGGCTACAATGAGCAGTTCTTC.